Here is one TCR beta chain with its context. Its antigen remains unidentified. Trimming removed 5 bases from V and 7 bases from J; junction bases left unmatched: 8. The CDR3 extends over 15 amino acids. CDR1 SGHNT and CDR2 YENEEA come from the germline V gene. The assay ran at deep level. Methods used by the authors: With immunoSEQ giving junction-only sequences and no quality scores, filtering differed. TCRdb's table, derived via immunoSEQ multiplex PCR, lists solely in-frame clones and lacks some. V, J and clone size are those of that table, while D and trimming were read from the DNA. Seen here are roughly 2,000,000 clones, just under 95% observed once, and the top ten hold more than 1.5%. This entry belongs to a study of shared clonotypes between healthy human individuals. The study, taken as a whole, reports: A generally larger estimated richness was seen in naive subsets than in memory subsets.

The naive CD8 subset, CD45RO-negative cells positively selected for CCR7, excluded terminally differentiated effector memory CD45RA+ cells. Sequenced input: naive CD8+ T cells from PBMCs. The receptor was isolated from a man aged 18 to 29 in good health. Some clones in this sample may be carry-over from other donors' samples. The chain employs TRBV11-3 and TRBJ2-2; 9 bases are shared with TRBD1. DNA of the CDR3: TGTGCCAGCAGCATAAATACAGGGGGCTACGGGGAGCTGTTTTTT. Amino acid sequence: CASSINTGGYGELFF.